Given below is one TCR beta chain in context. This entry is derived from a study of blood T cell repertoires in COVID-19. Only in-frame clones appear in the TCRdb table, and some are missing; sequencing was by immunoSEQ multiplex PCR. The sample includes around 300,000 clones, under 90% of them seen just once. J gave up 3 bases and V 7 bases, and 4 bases lay outside the gene matches. Germline V gives CDR1 SGHRS, CDR2 YFSETQ. The CDR3 extends over 13 amino acids. The TCR originated in a woman aged 40 to 50 who had recovered from COVID-19. The sample comprised PBMCs or T cells enriched from blood (not recorded which). The chain combines TRBV5-1 with TRBJ2-3; 8 positions agree with TRBD2. CDR3 DNA: TGCGCCAGCCGAGCGGGGGAGACAGATACGCAGTATTTT. Translation gives CASRAGETDTQYF.